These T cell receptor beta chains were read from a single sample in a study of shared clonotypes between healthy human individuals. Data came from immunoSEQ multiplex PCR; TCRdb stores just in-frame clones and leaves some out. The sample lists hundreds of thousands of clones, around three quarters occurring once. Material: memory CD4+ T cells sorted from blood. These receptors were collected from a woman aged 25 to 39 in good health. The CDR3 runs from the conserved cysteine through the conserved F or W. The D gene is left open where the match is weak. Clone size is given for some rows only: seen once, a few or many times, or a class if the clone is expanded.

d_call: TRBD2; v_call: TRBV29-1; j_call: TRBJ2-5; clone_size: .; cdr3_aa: CSVEPGGETQYF; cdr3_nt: TGCAGCGTTGAACCGGGGGGAGAGACCCAGTACTTC
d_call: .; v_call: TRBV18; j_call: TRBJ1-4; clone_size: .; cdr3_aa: CASSDSSGNEKLFF; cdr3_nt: TGTGCCAGCTCAGACAGCAGTGGGAATGAAAAACTGTTTTTT
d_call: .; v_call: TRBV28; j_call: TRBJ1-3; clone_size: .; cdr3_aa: CASSDRDLSGNTIYF; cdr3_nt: TGTGCCAGCAGTGATAGGGATCTCTCTGGAAACACCATATATTTT
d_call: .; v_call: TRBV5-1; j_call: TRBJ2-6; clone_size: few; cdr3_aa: CASSPAQSGANVLTF; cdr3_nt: TGCGCCAGCAGCCCTGCACAGTCTGGGGCCAACGTCCTGACTTTC
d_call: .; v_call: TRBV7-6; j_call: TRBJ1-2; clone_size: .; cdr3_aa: CASSLAGGAGYTF; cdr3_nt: TGTGCCAGCAGCTTAGCGGGGGGCGCTGGCTACACCTTC
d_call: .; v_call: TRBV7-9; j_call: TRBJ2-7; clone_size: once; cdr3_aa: CASSPDSLYEQYF; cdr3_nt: TGTGCCAGCAGTCCAGATAGCCTCTACGAGCAGTACTTC
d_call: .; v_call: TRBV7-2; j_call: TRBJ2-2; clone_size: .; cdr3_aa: CASSPLGGHSGELFF; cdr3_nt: TGTGCCAGCAGCCCATTGGGCGGCCACTCCGGGGAGCTGTTTTTT
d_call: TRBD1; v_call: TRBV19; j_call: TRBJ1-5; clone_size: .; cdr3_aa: CASSIRDSDNQPQHF; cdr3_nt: TGTGCCAGTAGTATACGGGACAGCGACAATCAGCCCCAGCATTTT
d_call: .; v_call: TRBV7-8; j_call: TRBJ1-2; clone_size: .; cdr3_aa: CASSLGRDGVYGYTF; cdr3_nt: TGTGCCAGCAGCTTAGGAAGGGACGGAGTCTATGGCTACACCTTC
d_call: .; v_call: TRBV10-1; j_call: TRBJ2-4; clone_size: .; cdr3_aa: CASRLPGAAKNIQYF; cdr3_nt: TGCGCCAGCAGGCTTCCAGGAGCAGCCAAAAACATTCAGTACTTC
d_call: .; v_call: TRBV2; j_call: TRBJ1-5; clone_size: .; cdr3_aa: CASSVSGKYQPQHF; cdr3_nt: TGTGCCAGCAGTGTATCGGGGAAATACCAGCCCCAGCATTTT
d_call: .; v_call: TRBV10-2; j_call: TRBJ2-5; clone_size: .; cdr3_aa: CASSDGTLQETQYF; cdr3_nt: TGCGCCAGCAGTGATGGGACACTCCAAGAGACCCAGTACTTC
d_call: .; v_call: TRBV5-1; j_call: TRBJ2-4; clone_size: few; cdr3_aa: CASARVDENIQYF; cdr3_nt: TGCGCCAGCGCCCGGGTAGATGAAAACATTCAGTACTTC
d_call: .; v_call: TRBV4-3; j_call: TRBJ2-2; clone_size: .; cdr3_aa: CASSQEWNTGELFF; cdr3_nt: TGCGCCAGCAGCCAAGAATGGAACACCGGGGAGCTGTTTTTT
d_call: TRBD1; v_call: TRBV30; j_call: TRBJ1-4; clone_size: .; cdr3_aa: CAGQKGQLTEKLFF; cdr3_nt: TGTGCCGGGCAGAAGGGACAGCTAACGGAAAAACTGTTTTTT
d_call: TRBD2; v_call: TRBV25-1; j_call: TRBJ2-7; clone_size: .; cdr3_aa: CATGVAGVDEQYF; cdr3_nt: TGTGCCACAGGAGTGGCGGGAGTAGACGAGCAGTACTTC
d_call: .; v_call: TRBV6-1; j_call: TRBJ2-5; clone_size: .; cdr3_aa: CASSRVVQAETQYF; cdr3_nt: TGTGCCAGCAGCCGAGTGGTACAAGCGGAGACCCAGTACTTC
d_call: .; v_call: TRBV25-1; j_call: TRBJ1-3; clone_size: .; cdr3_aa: CASSGQSGNTIYF; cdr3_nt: TGTGCCAGCAGTGGTCAGAGCGGAAACACCATATATTTT
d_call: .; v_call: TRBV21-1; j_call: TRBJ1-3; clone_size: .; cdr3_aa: CASSLETGRSRNTIYF; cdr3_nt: TGTGCCAGCAGCTTGGAGACAGGGAGGTCGAGAAACACCATATATTTT
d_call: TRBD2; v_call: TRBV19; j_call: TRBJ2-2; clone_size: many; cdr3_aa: CASSRDYPTGELFF; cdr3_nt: TGTGCCAGTAGTAGGGACTACCCCACCGGGGAGCTGTTTTTT
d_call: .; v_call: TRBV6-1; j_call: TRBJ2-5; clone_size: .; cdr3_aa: CASIARGWGGETQYF; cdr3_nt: TGTGCCAGCATCGCCAGGGGATGGGGTGGAGAGACCCAGTACTTC
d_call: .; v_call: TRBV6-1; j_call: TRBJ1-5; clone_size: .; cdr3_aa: CASSVQLNQPQHF; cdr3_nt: TGTGCCAGCAGTGTACAGTTAAATCAGCCCCAGCATTTT
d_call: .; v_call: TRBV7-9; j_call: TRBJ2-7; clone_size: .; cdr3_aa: CASRSTVPSKGYEQYF; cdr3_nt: TGTGCCAGCAGGTCGACAGTTCCTAGCAAAGGATACGAGCAGTACTTC
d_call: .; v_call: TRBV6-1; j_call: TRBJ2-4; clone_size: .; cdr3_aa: CASSERSNLAKNIQYF; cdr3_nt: TGTGCCAGCAGTGAACGAAGTAACCTAGCCAAAAACATTCAGTACTTC
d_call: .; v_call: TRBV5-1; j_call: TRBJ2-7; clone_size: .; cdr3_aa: CASSLGPAPYEQYF; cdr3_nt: TGCGCCAGCAGCTTGGGCCCGGCCCCCTACGAGCAGTACTTC